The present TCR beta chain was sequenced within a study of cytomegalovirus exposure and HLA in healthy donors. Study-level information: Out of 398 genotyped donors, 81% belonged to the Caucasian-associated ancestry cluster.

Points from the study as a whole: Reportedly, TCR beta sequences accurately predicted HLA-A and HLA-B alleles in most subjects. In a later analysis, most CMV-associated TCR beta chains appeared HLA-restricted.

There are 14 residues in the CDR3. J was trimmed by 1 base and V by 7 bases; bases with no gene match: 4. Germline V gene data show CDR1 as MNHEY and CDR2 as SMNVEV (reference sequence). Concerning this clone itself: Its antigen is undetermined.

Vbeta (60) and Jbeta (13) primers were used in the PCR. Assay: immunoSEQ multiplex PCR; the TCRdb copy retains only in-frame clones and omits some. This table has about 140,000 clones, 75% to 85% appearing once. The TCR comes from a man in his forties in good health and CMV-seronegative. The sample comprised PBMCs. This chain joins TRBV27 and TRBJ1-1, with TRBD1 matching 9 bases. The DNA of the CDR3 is TGTGCCAGCACCCTGGACAGGGGGAACACTGAAGCTTTCTTT. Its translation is CASTLDRGNTEAFF.